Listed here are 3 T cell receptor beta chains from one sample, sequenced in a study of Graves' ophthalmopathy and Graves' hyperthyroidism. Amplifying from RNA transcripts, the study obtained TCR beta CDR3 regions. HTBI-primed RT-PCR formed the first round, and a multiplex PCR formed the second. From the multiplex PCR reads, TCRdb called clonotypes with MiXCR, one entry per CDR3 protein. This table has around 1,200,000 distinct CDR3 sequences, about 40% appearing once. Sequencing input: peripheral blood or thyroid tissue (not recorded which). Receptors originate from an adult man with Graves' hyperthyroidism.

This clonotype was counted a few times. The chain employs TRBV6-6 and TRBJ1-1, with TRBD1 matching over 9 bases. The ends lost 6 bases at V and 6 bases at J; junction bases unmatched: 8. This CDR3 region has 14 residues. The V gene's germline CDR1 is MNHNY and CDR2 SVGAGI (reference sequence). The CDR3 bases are TGTGCCAGCAGACAACCCGGGACAGGGCCTGAAGCTTTCTTT. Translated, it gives CASRQPGTGPEAFF.

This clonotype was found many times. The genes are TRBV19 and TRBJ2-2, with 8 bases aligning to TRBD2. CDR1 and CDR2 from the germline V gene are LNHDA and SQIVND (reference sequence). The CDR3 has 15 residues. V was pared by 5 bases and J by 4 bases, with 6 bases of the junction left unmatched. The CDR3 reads CASSQREIATGELFF. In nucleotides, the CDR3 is TGTGCCAGTAGTCAGCGGGAGATCGCCACCGGGGAGCTGTTTTTT.

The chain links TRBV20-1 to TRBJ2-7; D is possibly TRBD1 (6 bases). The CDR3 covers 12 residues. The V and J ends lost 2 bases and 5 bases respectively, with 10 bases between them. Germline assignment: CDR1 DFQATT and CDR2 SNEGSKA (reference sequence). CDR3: CSARLRGDEQYF. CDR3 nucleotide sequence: TGCAGTGCTAGACTCAGGGGTGACGAGCAGTACTTC.